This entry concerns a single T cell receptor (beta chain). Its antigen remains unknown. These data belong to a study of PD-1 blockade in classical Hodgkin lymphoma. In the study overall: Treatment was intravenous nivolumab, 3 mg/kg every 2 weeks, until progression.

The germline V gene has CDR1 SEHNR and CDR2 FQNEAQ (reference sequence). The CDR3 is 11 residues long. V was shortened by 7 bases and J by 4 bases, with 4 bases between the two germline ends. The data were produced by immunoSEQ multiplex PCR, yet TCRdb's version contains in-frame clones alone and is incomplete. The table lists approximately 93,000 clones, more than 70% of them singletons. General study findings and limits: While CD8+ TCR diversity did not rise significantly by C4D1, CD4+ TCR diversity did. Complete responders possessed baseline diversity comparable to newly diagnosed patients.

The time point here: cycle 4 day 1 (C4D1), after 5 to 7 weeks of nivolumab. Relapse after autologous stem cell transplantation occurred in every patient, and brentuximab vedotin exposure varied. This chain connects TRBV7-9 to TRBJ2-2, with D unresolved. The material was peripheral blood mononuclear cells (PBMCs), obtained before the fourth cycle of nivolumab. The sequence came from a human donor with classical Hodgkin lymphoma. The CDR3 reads CASISTGELFF. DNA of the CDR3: TGTGCCAGCATTAGCACCGGGGAGCTGTTTTTT. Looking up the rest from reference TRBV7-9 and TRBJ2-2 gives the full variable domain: DTGVSQNPRHKITKRGQNVTFRCDPISEHNRLYWYRQTLGQGPEFLTYFQNEAQLEKSRLLSDRFSAERPKGSFSTLEIQRTEQGDSAMYLCASISTGELFFGEGSRLTVL.